This paragraph reports one T cell receptor (beta chain). There is no known antigen for this receptor. Base qualities were left out, and no much larger clone turns up one base away. The method behind the library was the immunoSEQ multiplex PCR assay. For the multiplex PCR, a mixture combining 60 forward primers for TCR Vbeta segments and 13 reverse primers for TCR Jbeta segments was used. Amplification of the CDR3 region of rearranged TCR beta genes was performed with a multiplex PCR assay on genomic DNA. The Illumina HiSeq System was used to sequence the amplified TCR beta libraries as 87-base-pair reads. From the authors' description of their analysis: Across the roughly 600 repertoires, a later analysis counted 80 million or so unique TCR beta chains, 9.5 million to 13 million of which were shared by at least two donors. Raw reads were error-corrected and collapsed into unique sequences with a nearest-neighbor algorithm that merged closely related sequences to remove PCR and sequencing errors. Alignment of CDR3 sequences to IMGT reference sequences was used to assign V, D and J gene segments. For a sequence to be retained, a match of at least six nucleotides was required to both a V gene segment and a J gene segment. Rearrangements were classified as productive when the CDR3 lacked stop codons and remained in frame with V and J, and all other rearrangements were classified as non-productive. CDR3 was defined according to IMGT convention as the region running from the second conserved V-encoded cysteine to the conserved J-encoded phenylalanine. Sequences without an unambiguous match to a single V gene segment were excluded from the earlier analysis of approximately 600 of the donors. An earlier analysis of a few hundred of the donors called V segments functional above 56.7% productive rearrangements and segregating when the between-donor standard deviation exceeded 5%. A statistical classification framework was built to diagnose cytomegalovirus status from the catalog of TCR beta chain sequences. In a later analysis, TCR nucleotide sequences were compared against IMGT/GENE-DB human TR gene sequences so that V and J genes could be assigned. The TCRdist pipeline was used in a later analysis to assign CDR3 sequences and most-parsimonious VDJ recombination scenarios. In a later analysis, every TCR beta chain was defined by the combination of its CDR3 amino acid sequence and its V-gene family, and reads without a unique V-gene family were dropped. A later analysis removed 500 to 650 highly shared, low-generation-probability nucleotide sequences to deal with suspected cross-contamination and a sequencing artifact. In a later analysis, a clonal expansion index was calculated for each public chain from normalized within-repertoire ranks of inferred template counts. A later analysis computed generation probabilities with a VDJ recombination model fitted to out-of-frame rearrangements, and checked the results against IGoR. A later analysis scored TCR-TCR, TCR-HLA and TCR-CMV co-occurrence with hypergeometric tests, applying a repertoire-size bias correction to TCR pairs. False discovery rates were estimated in a later analysis by permuting HLA or CMV assignments 20 times. In a later analysis, co-occurring TCRs were grouped with DBSCAN, and TCRdist sequence similarity was added when clustering was performed within HLA-allele-positive subsets. Co-occurrence clustering excluded repertoires with fewer than 30,000 or more than 120,000 public chains, plus five with anomalous nucleotide sharing. TCRdb retrieved this table from immuneACCESS and kept in-frame rearrangements only. Not all clones are present; in checked studies, unresolved V genes account for under half, and no reason is known for the remainder. V and J calls and clone size follow that table, whereas D and trimming were derived from the DNA. The sample table contains under 200,000 clones; only one count was recorded for approximately 82% of them. In total, the top ten clones hold roughly 6.7% of the sample.

These data are taken from a study of cytomegalovirus exposure and HLA in healthy donors (dated by TCRdb to 2017 to 2019). Looking at the study overall: An earlier analysis of 587 of the donors reported approximately 290 Gb of sequence data and around 110 million unique TCR beta sequences from 150 million to 200 million T cells. An early release that covered 640 HLA-typed donors contained around 300 gigabases of sequencing data and about 84 million unique TCR sequences. Of the 300 to 500 genotyped donors, more than 75% were placed in the genetic ancestry cluster associated with self-reported Caucasian donors. The study aimed to test whether cataloging public T cell receptors could reveal signatures of past pathogen exposure. The study used immunosequencing to profile the T cell repertoires of 666 subjects and linked those repertoires to cytomegalovirus serostatus. Besides the first cohort of roughly 700 subjects, a separate validation cohort made up of 120 different subjects was used. The study combined high-throughput TCR immunosequencing, statistical association of individual TCRs with disease status, and machine learning to predict cytomegalovirus infection status. To study patterns of TCR occurrence, a later analysis re-analyzed previously published TCR beta repertoires from 550 to 800 donors and added high-resolution HLA genotyping. Rather than using new phenotypic data, the later analysis identified candidate immune exposures from TCR beta sequences and from how often those sequences occurred across donors. An earlier analysis of 587 of the donors used high-throughput TCR beta sequencing to judge whether each TCR beta V gene segment behaved as functional or pseudogenic. Donor age, sex, ethnicity and CMV serostatus were compiled alongside the repertoire data. A later genetic analysis took genome-wide SNP genotypes for about three fifths of the 666 donors and used that subset as a discovery cohort. All discovery cohort repertoires had been generated on a single sequencing platform. Both class I and class II loci were covered by HLA typing, at four-digit resolution. Typing coverage varied by locus: roughly 629-630 donors for A, B, C, DRB1 and DQB1; under 550 for DQA1; 606 for DPA1; some 470 for DPB1. About five DR-DQ haplotypes were treated as single units for association and clustering because of strong linkage in the cohort. Across 300 to 400 genotyped donors of the cohort, an average of approximately 240,000 unique TCR beta nucleotide sequences per donor were sequenced, and around 20% of those sequences were non-productive. Findings and caveats that apply to the study as a whole: A total of roughly 160 TCR beta chains were listed by the study as associated with cytomegalovirus. Linkage disequilibrium might explain the correlated functional status among segregating V segments, but an unknown experimental factor could not be excluded. A later analysis reported that several top co-occurrence clusters appeared linked to parvovirus B19, influenza, CMV and Epstein-Barr virus. A later analysis found that most CMV-associated TCR beta chains appeared HLA-restricted, with HLA associations seemingly driven largely by CMV exposure. For the cohort, immune exposure information was limited to CMV serostatus. Only TCR beta chains were sequenced in this cohort, and the absence of alpha or paired-chain data limited detectable features. It was suggested by the authors that the approach could potentially be generalized to other disease states and immunological phenotypes. According to a later genetic analysis, donors in an Asian-associated ancestry cluster had fewer N-insertions in productive TCRs than the roughly 660-donor mean. Most TCR sequences were seen in very few donors, while some public TCRs were found in many individuals. The earlier analysis of about 600 of the donors excluded some 15 rarely observed V segments, including chromosome 9 orphons, because counts were too low. The sequencing pipeline was judged likely to have produced a cluster of highly shared sequence variants as a technical artifact. Specific HLA alleles were associated with 15,000 to 20,000 TCR beta sequences at a false discovery rate of 0.05 in a later analysis. The classifier was reported to diagnose cytomegalovirus status with high specificity and sensitivity in both the original and validation cohorts. A further reported finding was that TCR beta sequences accurately predicted the HLA-A and HLA-B alleles for most subjects in the first cohort. According to a later analysis, TCR association rates differed among HLA loci, with DRB1 alleles showing the most associated TCRs and HLA-C alleles showing the fewest. Because HLA typing was missing for some donors at each locus, association tests included only the typed subset. When HLA alleles, especially DR and DQ, strongly co-occurred, attributing TCR associations to individual alleles was difficult. In a later analysis, HLA-associated TCR beta chains showed more clonal expansion and lower generation probabilities than non-associated chains that were equally common. Some IMGT-functional V segments, including TRBV6-2 and TRBV6-3, could not be told apart with the 87-base-pair reads, so those segments were excluded. V-gene and J-gene trimming of TCR beta chains was associated with a missense DCLRE1C variant in a later genetic analysis, and the association was replicated in an independent cohort. The presence/absence analyses assumed that sequencing depth was roughly uniform across donors, and that assumption may not be true. In an earlier analysis of approximately 590 of the donors, most TCR beta V segments appeared in productive rearrangements about 90% or about 30% of the time, broadly matching IMGT annotations. A few of the identified cytomegalovirus-associated TCR beta chains were confirmed in vitro to be specific for cytomegalovirus antigens.

The cohort consisted of hundreds of healthy bone marrow donors. All cohort members were sampled while nominally healthy, although unrecorded immune exposures were likely present. The donor was CMV seropositive and belonged to the group of 250 to 300 seropositive cohort members. A peripheral blood sample was collected from each donor, and TCR beta sequencing was performed on peripheral blood mononuclear cells. The Qiagen DNeasy Blood Extraction Kit was used to extract genomic DNA from the blood cell samples. Trimming at the junction amounts to 4 bases on V and 7 bases on J, and the germline ends lie 16 bases apart. The CDR3, cysteine through phenylalanine, is 15 amino acids long. The retained sequence is limited to the CDR3, 45 bases, with the frame set at the first base. CDR1 is given as MNHEY and CDR2 as SMNVEV, both from the germline V gene (reference sequence).

The clonotype originates from a man aged 50-59 years in good health and CMV-seropositive. The sample taken for sequencing was PBMCs. In this chain, TRBV27 is recombined with TRBJ1-4, with TRBD1 perhaps the D gene, on 6 matching bases. This receptor has the CDR3 CASSYRGGAFEKLFF. The DNA is as follows: TGTGCCAGCAGTTACCGCGGGGGCGCTTTTGAAAAACTGTTTTTT.